This TCR beta chain was documented in a study of T cell responses to AZD1222 COVID-19 vaccine. CDR1 is SQVTM and CDR2 is ANQGSEA in the germline V gene. The CDR3 length is 15 residues. Trimming removed 4 bases from V and 0 bases from J; junction bases left unmatched: 5. Study results and limitations: Donors were chiefly white British, with a greater number of females, and clonal diversity was perhaps underestimated.

About this clone itself: Its antigen remains unknown.

The repertoire was sequenced with immunoSEQ multiplex PCR; TCRdb's copy has only in-frame clones and lacks some. The sample lists approximately 100,000 clones, 80% to 95% occurring once. This TCR was recovered from an adult in good health. Sequenced material: peripheral blood, taken on day 0 of AZD1222 vaccination. The rearrangement uses TRBV29-1 and TRBJ1-4, with 7 bases fitting TRBD1. The CDR3 here is CSVGPDRATNEKLFF. In DNA form, the CDR3 reads TGCAGCGTTGGACCAGACAGGGCAACTAATGAAAAACTGTTTTTT.